This is a list of T cell receptor beta chains from one sample in a study of T cell responses to AZD1222 COVID-19 vaccine. Profiled with immunoSEQ multiplex PCR; TCRdb holds only in-frame clones, not every one. The sample comprises 60,000 to 75,000 clones, over 75% of which are singletons, and roughly 19% rests with the top ten. The specimen was peripheral blood, collected on day 0 of AZD1222 vaccination. Receptors originate from an adult in good health. Both conserved end residues are part of each CDR3. D genes are given only for firm matches. Rows may omit the clone size; those that give it use once, few, many or a size class.

j_gene,v_gene,d_gene,abundance,CDR3nt,CDR3aa
TRBJ2-7,TRBV18,TRBD1,NA,TGTGCCAGCTCACCTCTGAGGCGGACAGGGAACTACGAGCAGTACTTC,CASSPLRRTGNYEQYF
TRBJ2-6,TRBV29-1,NA,NA,TGCAGCGTTGGGGTCACGGGGAGGTCTGGGGCCAACGTCCTGACTTTC,CSVGVTGRSGANVLTF
TRBJ2-5,TRBV5-1,NA,once,TGCGCCAGCAGTCTGACAGGTCGGAACCAAGAGACCCAGTACTTC,CASSLTGRNQETQYF
TRBJ1-1,TRBV4-1,NA,NA,TGCGCCAGCAGCCAAGATCGCGCTGAAGCTTTCTTT,CASSQDRAEAFF
TRBJ1-5,TRBV6-6,NA,NA,TGTGCCAGCAGTTACTACACAGGGTGGAGCAATCAGCCCCAGCATTTT,CASSYYTGWSNQPQHF
TRBJ2-3,TRBV6-5,NA,NA,TGTGCCAGCAGTTACTCGGCCACCCTGGGGGATACGCAGTATTTT,CASSYSATLGDTQYF
TRBJ1-5,TRBV4-2,TRBD1,NA,TGTGCCAGCAGCCAAGCAGGGGGCGATCAGCCCCAGCATTTT,CASSQAGGDQPQHF
TRBJ1-4,TRBV11-2,NA,NA,TGTGCCAGCAGCTTCGGACCCGGTAGGCGGACGAATGAAAAACTGTTTTTT,CASSFGPGRRTNEKLFF
TRBJ2-3,TRBV18,NA,NA,TGTGCCAGCTCACCACGGCAGACAGATACGCAGTATTTT,CASSPRQTDTQYF
TRBJ2-1,TRBV19,NA,once,TGTGCCAGTAGTGTCGGGGGACAGCGGCTCTTC,CASSVGGQRLF
TRBJ2-7,TRBV7-2,TRBD1,NA,TGTGCCAGCAGCTTAGAGGGACAGAGACCCTACGAGCAGTACTTC,CASSLEGQRPYEQYF
TRBJ1-6,TRBV6-5,TRBD1,NA,TGTGCCAGCAGCGGGCAGACAGGGTATAATTCACCCCTCCACTTT,CASSGQTGYNSPLHF
TRBJ2-4,TRBV5-3,NA,NA,TGTGCCAGAAGCTTGTTACCTCTCTGGGGAACCAAAAACATTCAGTACTTC,CARSLLPLWGTKNIQYF
TRBJ2-2,TRBV13,TRBD1,NA,TGTGCCAGCAGCCTCGACCCCCACAGGGGGTTGACCGGGGAGCTGTTTTTT,CASSLDPHRGLTGELFF
TRBJ1-1,TRBV19,NA,NA,TGTGCCAGTACTTACGGGAGGATCGGCGACACTGAAGCTTTCTTT,CASTYGRIGDTEAFF
TRBJ1-1,TRBV9,NA,NA,TGTGCCAGCAGCGAAACGACGGTGAACACTGAAGCTTTCTTT,CASSETTVNTEAFF
TRBJ2-7,TRBV15,NA,NA,TGTGCCACCAGCAGAGACCAATACGAGCAGTACTTC,CATSRDQYEQYF
TRBJ2-3,TRBV2,TRBD1,NA,TGTGCCAGCCGGACAGGGGCAGATACGCAGTATTTT,CASRTGADTQYF
TRBJ1-1,TRBV28,NA,NA,TGTGCCAGCAGTTTCGTAGGGCCGACTGAAGCTTTCTTT,CASSFVGPTEAFF
TRBJ1-5,TRBV7-3,NA,NA,TGTGCCAGCAGCTTAGAACGGTATAGCAATCAGCCCCAGCATTTT,CASSLERYSNQPQHF
TRBJ2-3,TRBV12-2,NA,NA,TGTGCAAGTCGCTTAGGGAGGGCCACAGATACGCAGTATTTT,CASRLGRATDTQYF
TRBJ2-2,TRBV5-1,TRBD2,NA,TGCGCCAGCAGCCTTATAGCGGGGGGGCGTCCCGGGGAGCTGTTTTTT,CASSLIAGGRPGELFF
TRBJ2-7,TRBV11-3,NA,NA,TGTGCCAGCAGCTTAGATCCGGGATCAACCTCCGAGCAGTACTTC,CASSLDPGSTSEQYF
TRBJ2-3,TRBV24-1,TRBD1,NA,TGTGCCACCAGTGAACCAGGGGGTAGCACAGATACGCAGTATTTT,CATSEPGGSTDTQYF